This T cell receptor (beta chain) was recorded in a study of T cells in Graves' hyperthyroidism and ophthalmopathy. The CDR3 contains 17 residues. Germline CDR1 and CDR2: DFQATT and SNEGSKA (reference sequence). The V end was cut by 5 bases, the J end by 4 bases, with 25 bases between. Amplified regions were TCR beta CDR3 sequences from RNA transcripts. TCR CDR3 regions were first amplified by RT-PCR with HTBI primers. Using its own MiXCR run on the multiplex PCR reads, TCRdb lists one record per CDR3 protein. The repertoire holds around 490,000 distinct CDR3 sequences, roughly 21% seen once, with about 50% in the top ten. Enrolled ophthalmopathy patients presented with a Clinical Activity Score of at least 3, a NOSPECS grade of at least 4, and disease duration under 3 months. Patients showing uncontrolled infection, other autoimmune disease, pregnancy or lactation were ineligible. Diagnoses were made from clinical symptoms, serum measures (thyroxine and TRAb), thyroid ultrasound and orbital computed tomography.

V gene TRBV20-1 combines with J gene TRBJ2-3; weak D call: TRBD1 (6 bases). The source material was blood. The origin of this receptor is a man between 35 and 55 years old with Graves' ophthalmopathy. The CDR3 coding sequence is TGCAGTGCTGCTACCCTCCGGCACAACAGGGCAGCAGATACGCAGTATTTT. Protein sequence: CSAATLRHNRAADTQYF.